Sequencing of this T cell receptor (beta chain) was carried out in a study of blood T cell repertoires in COVID-19. Study-wide context: Some COVID-19 samples were acute and others convalescent; all came from the United States, Italy and Spain.

Clones were sequenced by immunoSEQ multiplex PCR, and TCRdb holds only the in-frame ones, with some missing. The sample has over 65,000 clones, more than 90% seen once. Germline-derived CDR1 and CDR2 are SGHRS and YFSETQ. Losses at the gene ends were 0 bases for V and 5 bases for J; bases not matched to a gene: 2. This CDR3 is 15 amino acids long. The rearrangement uses TRBV5-1 and TRBJ2-5, with TRBD1 matching over 12 bases. Material: peripheral blood. This TCR was recovered from a human donor in a cohort sampled during active COVID-19. The CDR3: CASSLGGTGGETQYF. Written as DNA, the CDR3 is TGCGCCAGCAGCTTGGGTGGGACAGGGGGCGAGACCCAGTACTTC.